This T cell receptor (beta chain) was profiled in a study of T cells in Graves' hyperthyroidism and ophthalmopathy. This clonotype was seen at least ten times. Amplification yielded TCR beta CDR3 regions, with RNA transcripts as the source. An initial round of RT-PCR targeting the TCR CDR3 relied on the HTBI primer set. MiXCR, run by TCRdb on the multiplex PCR reads, gives a single entry per CDR3 protein. The data show around 400,000 distinct CDR3 sequences, approximately 13% seen once. V was trimmed by 5 bases and J by 6 bases, leaving 15 bases between them. This CDR3 has 14 residues. Germline V gene sequence: CDR1 MDHEN, CDR2 SYDVKM.

Sample: blood. The chain employs TRBV28 and TRBJ2-3, with D perhaps TRBD2 (5 bases). The clonotype comes from a young woman with Graves' hyperthyroidism. The CDR3 protein is CASSHTLAQDTQYF. The CDR3 coding sequence is TGTGCCAGCAGTCACACCCTAGCTCAGGATACGCAGTATTTT.